This T cell receptor beta chain was identified in a study of blood T cell repertoires in COVID-19. Study background: Acute and convalescent COVID-19 samples came from the United States, Italy and Spain. From T cells, B-cell-depleted T cells, or PBMCs came the material, which was cDNA or gDNA.

How the authors handled the data: Counts of nucleated cells, estimated from reference gene primer amplification, were obtained. The data were produced by immunoSEQ multiplex PCR, yet TCRdb's version contains in-frame clones alone and is incomplete. Clone size and the V and J calls come from that table; the DNA yielded D and trimming. The sample includes roughly 150,000 clones, roughly 80% of them seen just once. Per germline, CDR1 MDHEN and CDR2 SYDVKM. This CDR3 region has 14 residues. J lost 6 bases, V lost 7 bases, and 11 bases had no gene match. Sequenced sample: peripheral blood. The sequence derives from an older man with acute or convalescent COVID-19. The chain carries TRBV28 and TRBJ2-7; 8 nucleotides agree with TRBD1. The CDR3 spells CASIPGGTGSEQYF. The DNA of the CDR3 is TGTGCCAGCATCCCAGGCGGGACAGGCTCCGAGCAGTACTTC.